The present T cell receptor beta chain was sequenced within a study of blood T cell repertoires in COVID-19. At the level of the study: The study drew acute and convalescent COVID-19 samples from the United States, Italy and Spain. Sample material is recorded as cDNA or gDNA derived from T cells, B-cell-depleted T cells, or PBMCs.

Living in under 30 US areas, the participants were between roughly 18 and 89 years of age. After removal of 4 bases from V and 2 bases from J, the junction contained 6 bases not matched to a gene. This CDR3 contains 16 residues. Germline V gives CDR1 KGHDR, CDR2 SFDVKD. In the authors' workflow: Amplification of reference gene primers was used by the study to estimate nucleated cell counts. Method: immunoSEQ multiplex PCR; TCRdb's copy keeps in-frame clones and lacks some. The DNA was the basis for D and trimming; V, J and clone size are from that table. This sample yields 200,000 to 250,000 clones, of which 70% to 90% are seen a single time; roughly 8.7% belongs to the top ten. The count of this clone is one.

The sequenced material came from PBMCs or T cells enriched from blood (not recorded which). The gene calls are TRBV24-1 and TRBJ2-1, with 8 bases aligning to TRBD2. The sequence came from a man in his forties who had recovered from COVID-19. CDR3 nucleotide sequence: TGTGCCACCAGTGACCACGGGGGGGAGGCCTACAATGAGCAGTTCTTC. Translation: CATSDHGGEAYNEQFF.